Shown below are 22 T cell receptor beta chains from a single sample sequenced in a study of blood T cell repertoires in COVID-19. Sequencing was performed with immunoSEQ multiplex PCR; in TCRdb, only in-frame clones are kept and a portion is missing. The sample has approximately 160,000 clones, 84% seen once. Sequences were obtained from peripheral blood. These receptors all come from a woman aged 50 to 60 in a cohort sampled during active or convalescent COVID-19.

The rearrangement uses TRBV10-3 and TRBJ1-1; 7 bases line up with TRBD1. The germline gives CDR1 ENHRY, CDR2 SYGVKD. This CDR3 region has 14 residues. V lost 6 bases, J lost 4 bases, and 8 bases stayed unmatched. The CDR3 DNA reads as TGTGCCATCAGGGACGACAGGGCGGGCACTGAAGCTTTCTTT. This codes for CAIRDDRAGTEAFF.

V and J are TRBV20-1 and TRBJ2-2; the match to TRBD2 covers 11 bases. The CDR3 runs to 15 residues. V was clipped by 3 bases and J by 4 bases; unmatched bases: 4. Germline assignment: CDR1 DFQATT and CDR2 SNEGSKA (reference sequence). DNA for the CDR3: TGCAGTGCTAGTAGCGGGGGGGCCGCCACCGGGGAGCTGTTTTTT. Its protein product is CSASSGGAATGELFF.

The chain joins TRBV12-3 or TRBV12-4 to TRBJ1-1; D gene unclear. Deletions cut 6 bases from V and 2 bases from J, with 4 bases between. The CDR3 runs 11 residues. CDR3 nucleotides: TGTGCCAGCAGACTAAACACTGAAGCTTTCTTT. This translates into CASRLNTEAFF.

The count of this clone is one. This rearrangement joins TRBV11-2 to TRBJ2-5; 8 nucleotides match TRBD1. CDR3 length: 15 amino acids. CDR1 is SGHAT, CDR2 FQNNGV, per germline. Trimming cost V 7 bases and J 5 bases; bases outside gene matches: 12. CDR3 DNA sequence: TGTGCCAGCATCCCCGGGGCAGGGGGCTGGGAGACCCAGTACTTC. Translated, it gives CASIPGAGGWETQYF.

In DNA form, the CDR3 reads TGTGCCAGCAGCTCCCAGGCAAACACTGAAGCTTTCTTT. Translated, it gives CASSSQANTEAFF. This sequence joins TRBV5-4 and TRBJ1-1; D is undetermined. CDR1 and CDR2 from the germline V gene are SGHNT and YYREEE (reference sequence). V lost 3 bases to trimming and J lost 2 bases, with 8 bases between them. CDR3 length: 13 amino acids.

The chain couples TRBV14 to TRBJ2-7, with TRBD2 identical over 11 bases. The trim removed 6 bases at V and 8 bases at J, leaving 9 bases unmatched. The V gene's germline CDR1 is SGHDN and CDR2 FVKESK. This CDR3 contains 14 residues. The chain's CDR3 is CASRTSGALGKQYF. Written as DNA, the CDR3 is TGTGCCAGCAGGACTAGCGGGGCCCTCGGAAAGCAGTACTTC.

This sequence joins TRBV5-6 and TRBJ1-2; D might be TRBD1 (5 bases). The V and J ends lost 0 bases and 3 bases respectively, with 12 bases between them. Germline CDR1 is SGHDT and CDR2 is YYEEEE. This CDR3 comprises 15 residues. The CDR3 bases are TGTGCCAGCAGCTTGGTAGGGGTTGGTGACTATGGCTACACCTTC. It translates to CASSLVGVGDYGYTF.

V usage is TRBV11-1 and J usage is TRBJ2-5, with TRBD2 matching over 8 bases. After removal of 2 bases from V and 3 bases from J, the junction contained 8 bases not matched to a gene. The CDR3 is 16 residues long. Germline values: CDR1 SGHAT, CDR2 FQDESV (reference sequence). The CDR3 protein is CASSLRSGGVKETQYF. The CDR3 nucleotides read TGTGCCAGCAGCTTACGGAGCGGGGGAGTTAAAGAGACCCAGTACTTC.

CDR3 DNA sequence: TGTGCCAGCAGCTTTGATTGGGGCGGAAGCTCCTACGAGCAGTACTTC. Translated, it gives CASSFDWGGSSYEQYF. The rearrangement joins TRBV7-2 to TRBJ2-7; D is perhaps TRBD1 (5 bases). Deletions cut 3 bases from V and 0 bases from J, with 15 bases between. CDR3 length: 16 amino acids. The germline gives CDR1 SGHTA, CDR2 FQGNSA.

This chain connects TRBV5-6 to TRBJ2-5, with D tentatively TRBD2 (6 bases). CDR1 is SGHDT, CDR2 YYEEEE, per germline. The germline V and J ends were trimmed by 0 bases and 1 base, with 10 bases remaining between them. The length of the CDR3 is 15 residues. CDR3 nucleotide sequence: TGTGCCAGCAGCTTGGGCCCGGGGGTCCAAGAGACCCAGTACTTC. This codes for CASSLGPGVQETQYF.

The chain joins TRBV7-2 to TRBJ2-7; the D is unclear. This CDR3 region has 14 residues. The V gene lost 0 bases and the J gene lost 2 bases, with 8 bases spanning the gap. The germline V gene encodes CDR1 SGHTA and CDR2 FQGNSA. The CDR3 spells CASSLASGPYEQYF. CDR3 bases: TGTGCCAGCAGCTTAGCGTCGGGTCCCTACGAGCAGTACTTC.

This chain uses TRBV29-1 with TRBJ1-1; perhaps TRBD1 as D (5 bases). The CDR3 sequence is 13 residues long. Germline CDR1 is SQVTM and CDR2 is ANQGSEA. V was clipped by 2 bases and J by 0 bases, with 7 bases between them. The CDR3 DNA reads as TGCAGCGTTGAACGACAGATGAACACTGAAGCTTTCTTT. Protein product: CSVERQMNTEAFF.

This chain uses TRBV4-1 with TRBJ2-5; a possible D gene is TRBD2 (6 bases). Germline values: CDR1 MGHRA, CDR2 YSYEKL. CDR3 length: 15 residues. Trimming took 0 bases from V and 3 from J, leaving 11 bases between them. CDR3 amino acids: CASSQDGTHKETQYF. DNA of the CDR3: TGCGCCAGCAGCCAAGATGGGACTCACAAAGAGACCCAGTACTTC.

The chain recombines TRBV15 with TRBJ1-2; maybe TRBD1 (5 bases). The CDR3 spans 13 residues. The ends were cut back, 6 bases at V and 8 bases at J, with 16 bases in the middle. Germline V lookup: CDR1 LNHNV, CDR2 YYDKDF (reference sequence). Here the CDR3 DNA reads TGTGCCACCAGTCAGGGTGGTACGGGCGGCTACACCTTC. Translation gives CATSQGGTGGYTF.

This clone appeared a few times. The V and J genes are TRBV6-4 and TRBJ2-6; TRBD1 matches 7 bases. Germline V gene sequence: CDR1 MRHNA, CDR2 SNTAGT. The CDR3 covers 15 residues. After removal of 3 bases from V and 2 bases from J, the junction contained 1 base not matched to a gene. The CDR3, as DNA: TGTGCCAGCAGTGAAGACAGGGCTGGGGCCAACGTCCTGACTTTC. This encodes CASSEDRAGANVLTF.

The V gene is TRBV24-1, the J gene TRBJ2-7; 7 bases agree with TRBD1. This CDR3 comprises 15 residues. Looked up from germline, CDR1 is KGHDR and CDR2 is SFDVKD. Trimming at V came to 2 bases and at J to 0 bases, leaving 3 bases not matched to a gene. The CDR3 nucleotides read TGTGCCACCAGTGATTGGGGACAGAACTCCTACGAGCAGTACTTC. Its protein is CATSDWGQNSYEQYF.

The chain combines TRBV7-3 with TRBJ1-2; D gene uncertain. This CDR3 has 13 amino acids. Germline CDR1 is SGHTA and CDR2 is FQGTGA. The germline V and J ends were trimmed by 7 bases and 5 bases, with 14 bases remaining between them. The CDR3 spells CASTRHLLYGYTF. As DNA, the CDR3 is TGTGCCAGCACTCGACATCTTTTATATGGCTACACCTTC.

The chain is built from TRBV5-1 and TRBJ2-2; weak D call: TRBD2 (6 bases). Between the trimmed V and J ends, which lost 5 bases and 2 bases, there was a span of 10 bases. CDR1 and CDR2 (germline): SGHRS, YFSETQ. This CDR3 spans 14 amino acids. The CDR3 nucleotides read TGCGCCAGCAGTACGGGGGACAACACCGGGGAGCTGTTTTTT. This sequence encodes CASSTGDNTGELFF.

The J gene is TRBJ1-2, the V gene TRBV19, with 9 bases fitting TRBD1. CDR1 is LNHDA and CDR2 is SQIVND in the germline V gene (reference sequence). The CDR3 length is 15 residues. The ends lost 3 bases at V and 5 bases at J; junction bases unmatched: 7. The CDR3 DNA follows: TGTGCCAGTAGTATGGCGGGGACAGGGCATTATGGCTACACCTTC. Its protein product is CASSMAGTGHYGYTF.

The chain combines TRBV7-3 with TRBJ2-2; TRBD1 matches 7 bases. The germline V gene has CDR1 SGHTA and CDR2 FQGTGA. The CDR3 is 19 amino acids. V dropped 8 bases and J dropped 0; count of bases not matched to a gene: 18. The CDR3 spells CASSNSAGTAMANTGELFF. The CDR3 DNA is TGTGCCAGCTCCAATTCAGCCGGGACAGCAATGGCGAACACCGGGGAGCTGTTTTTT.

This clone was counted ten times or more. The CDR3 coding sequence is TGTGCCAGCAGTGAAGCGGGGGGGCAGAATGAGCAGTTCTTC. This gives the protein CASSEAGGQNEQFF. The V call is TRBV6-4, the J call TRBJ2-1; 10 bases map to TRBD2. CDR3 length: 14 residues. J gave up 7 bases and V 3 bases, and 3 bases lay outside the gene matches. Germline V CDR1 and CDR2: MRHNA, SNTAGT.

This clone was counted between two and nine times. The V and J genes are TRBV28 and TRBJ1-5, with 7 bases lining up with TRBD1. Germline V lookup: CDR1 MDHEN, CDR2 SYDVKM. The CDR3 has 14 residues. After removal of 5 bases from V and 4 bases from J, the junction contained 5 bases not matched to a gene. The CDR3 DNA reads as TGTGCCAGCAGTGCAAAACAGGGGAATCAGCCCCAGCATTTT. Translating it yields CASSAKQGNQPQHF. Full variable domain (outside the CDR3, taken from reference TRBV28 and TRBJ1-5): DVKVTQSSRYLVKRTGEKVFLECVQDMDHENMFWYRQDPGLGLRLIYFSYDVKMKEKGDIPEGYSVSREKKERFSLILESASTNQTSMYLCASSAKQGNQPQHFGDGTRLSIL.